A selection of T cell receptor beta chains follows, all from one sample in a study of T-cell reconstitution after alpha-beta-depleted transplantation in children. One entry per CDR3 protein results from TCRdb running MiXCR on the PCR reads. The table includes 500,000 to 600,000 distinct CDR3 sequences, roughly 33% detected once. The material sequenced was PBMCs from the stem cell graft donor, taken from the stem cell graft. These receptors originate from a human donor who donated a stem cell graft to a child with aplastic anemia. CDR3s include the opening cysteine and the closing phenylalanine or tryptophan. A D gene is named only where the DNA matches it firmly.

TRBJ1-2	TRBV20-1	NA	CSATRGVGYGYTF
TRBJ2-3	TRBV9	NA	CASSPGFGTDTQYF
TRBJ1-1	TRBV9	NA	CASSVGALGTEAFF
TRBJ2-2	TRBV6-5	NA	CASSYERINTGELFF
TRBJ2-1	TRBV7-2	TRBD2	CASSILAGGLYNEQFF
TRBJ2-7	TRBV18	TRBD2	CASSPLSGMADEQYF
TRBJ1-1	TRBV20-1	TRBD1	CSAPRTGTNTEAFF
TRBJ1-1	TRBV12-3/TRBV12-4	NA	CASSFSDGYTEAFF
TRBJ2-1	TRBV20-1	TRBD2	CSATAGGTSGSSYNEQFF
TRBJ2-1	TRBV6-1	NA	CASSDDPQGGNEQFF
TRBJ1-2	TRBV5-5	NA	CASSLAGGPRTYGYTF
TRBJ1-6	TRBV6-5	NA	CASSYGNSYNSPLHF
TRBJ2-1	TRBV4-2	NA	CASSQQTTANNEQFF
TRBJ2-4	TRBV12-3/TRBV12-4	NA	CASSLSAGIQYF
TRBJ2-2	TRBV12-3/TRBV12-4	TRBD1	CASSPFTGGWNTGELFF
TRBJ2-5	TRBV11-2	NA	CASAEETQYF
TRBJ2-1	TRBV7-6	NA	CASSPGGTVYNEQFF
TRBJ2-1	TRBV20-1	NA	CSASGSYNEQFF
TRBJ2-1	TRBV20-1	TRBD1	CSADAGQGAWSGSYNEQFF
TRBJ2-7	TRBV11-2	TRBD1	CASTRDRGHEQYF
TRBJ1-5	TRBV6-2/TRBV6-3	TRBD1	CASVRTGGQPQHF
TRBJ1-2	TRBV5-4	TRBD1	CASSLDGTVGYGYTF
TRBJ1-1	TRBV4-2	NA	CASSQNRNTEAFF
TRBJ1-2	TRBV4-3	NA	CASSQDRQASGYGYTF
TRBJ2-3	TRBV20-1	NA	CSASVSTDTQYF
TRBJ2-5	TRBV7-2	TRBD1	CASSLAGGSETQYF
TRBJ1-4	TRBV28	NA	CASSQGDIGEKLFF
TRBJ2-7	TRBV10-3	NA	CAISEPGEGQYF
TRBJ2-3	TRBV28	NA	CASSFGRRDTQYF
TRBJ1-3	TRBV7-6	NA	CASSLAGLSGNTIYF
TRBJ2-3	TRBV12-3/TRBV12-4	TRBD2	CASSLRGSKNTQYF
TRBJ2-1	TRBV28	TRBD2	CASSPWGTSGYNEQFF
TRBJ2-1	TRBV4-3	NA	CASSQVFGDNEQFF
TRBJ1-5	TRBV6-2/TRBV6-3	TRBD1	CASRYSSRTGANQPQHF
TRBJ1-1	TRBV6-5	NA	CASSLQGWVDTEAFF
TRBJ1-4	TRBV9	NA	CASSQTGSNEKLFF
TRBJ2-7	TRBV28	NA	CASSSTGSLAYEQYF
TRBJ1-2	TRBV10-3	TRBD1	CAISESGQGSGYTF
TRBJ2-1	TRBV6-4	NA	CASPQGKFYNEQFF
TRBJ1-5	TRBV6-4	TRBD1	CASSARLSKAVTLWGQGINQPQHF
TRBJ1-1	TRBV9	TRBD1	CASSVDTGVRTEAFF
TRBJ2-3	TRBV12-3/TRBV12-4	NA	CASRLPTGATQYF
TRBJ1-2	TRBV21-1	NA	CASSKRAYGYTF
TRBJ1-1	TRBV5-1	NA	CASSLVKFSGGGRPTEAFF
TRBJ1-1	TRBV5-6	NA	CASSWGATEAFF